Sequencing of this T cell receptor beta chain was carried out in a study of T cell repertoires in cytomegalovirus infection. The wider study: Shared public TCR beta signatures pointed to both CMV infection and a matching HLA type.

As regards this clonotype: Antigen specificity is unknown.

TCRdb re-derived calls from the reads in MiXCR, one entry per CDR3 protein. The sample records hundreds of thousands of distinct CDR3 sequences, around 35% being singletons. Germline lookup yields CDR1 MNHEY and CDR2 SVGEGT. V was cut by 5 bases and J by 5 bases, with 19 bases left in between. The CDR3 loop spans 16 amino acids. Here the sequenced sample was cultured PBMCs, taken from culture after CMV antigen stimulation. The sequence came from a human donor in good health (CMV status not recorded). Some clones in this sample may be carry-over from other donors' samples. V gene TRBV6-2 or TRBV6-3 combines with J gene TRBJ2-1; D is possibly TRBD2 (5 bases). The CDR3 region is CASSDLLSGIHNEQFF. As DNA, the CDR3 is TGTGCCAGCAGTGATCTACTCAGCGGAATCCACAATGAGCAGTTCTTC.